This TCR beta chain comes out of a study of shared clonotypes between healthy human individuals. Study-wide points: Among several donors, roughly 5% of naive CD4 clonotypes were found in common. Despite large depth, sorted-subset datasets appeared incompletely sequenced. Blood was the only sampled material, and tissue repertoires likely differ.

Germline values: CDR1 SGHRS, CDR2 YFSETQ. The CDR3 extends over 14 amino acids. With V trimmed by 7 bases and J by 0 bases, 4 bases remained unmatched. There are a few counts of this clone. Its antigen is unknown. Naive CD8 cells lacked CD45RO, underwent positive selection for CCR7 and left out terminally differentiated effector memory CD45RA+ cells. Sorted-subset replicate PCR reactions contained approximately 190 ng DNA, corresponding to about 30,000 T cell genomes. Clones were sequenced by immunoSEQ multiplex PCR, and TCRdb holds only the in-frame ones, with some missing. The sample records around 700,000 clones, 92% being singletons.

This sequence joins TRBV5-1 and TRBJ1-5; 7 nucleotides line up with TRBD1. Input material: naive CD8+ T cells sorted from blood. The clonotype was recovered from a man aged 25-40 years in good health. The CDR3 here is CASSQGDSNQPQHF. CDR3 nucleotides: TGCGCCAGCTCCCAGGGGGATAGCAATCAGCCCCAGCATTTT.